The T cell receptor beta chain described here comes from a study of CD8+ T cells in alopecia areata. Study-wide results and caveats: Alopecia totalis/universalis scalp especially showed more expanded CD8+ clones than normal scalp. Whereas mice showed it more clearly, TCR sharing across patients was murkier, possibly because of HLA. In scalp samples, resident alphabeta T cells of normal skin are also sequenced.

This CDR3 comprises 14 residues. Germline V gene lookup returns CDR1 SQVTM and CDR2 ANQGSEA. With V trimmed by 7 bases and J by 4 bases, 11 bases remained unmatched. Turning to this clone: Its antigen is not identified.

cDNA prepared by RNA extraction and subsequent reverse transcription served as the template for sequencing. TCRdb's copy holds only in-frame clones and misses some; the assay was immunoSEQ multiplex PCR. Here the sample spans around 150,000 clones, 55% being singletons. The source of this sequence is a human donor in good health. Sequencing used CD4+ T cells sorted from blood. The rearrangement joins TRBV29-1 to TRBJ2-5; TRBD1 matches at 8 bases. CDR3 in amino acids: CSGGAGQAIETQYF. CDR3 nucleotide sequence: TGCAGCGGGGGGGCGGGACAGGCTATAGAGACCCAGTACTTC. Filled out from reference TRBV29-1 and TRBJ2-5, the complete variable domain reads SAVISQKPSRDICQRGTSLTIQCQVDSQVTMMFWYRQQPGQSLTLIATANQGSEATYESGFVIDKFPISRPNLTFSTLTVSNMSPEDSSIYLCSGGAGQAIETQYFGPGTRLLVL.